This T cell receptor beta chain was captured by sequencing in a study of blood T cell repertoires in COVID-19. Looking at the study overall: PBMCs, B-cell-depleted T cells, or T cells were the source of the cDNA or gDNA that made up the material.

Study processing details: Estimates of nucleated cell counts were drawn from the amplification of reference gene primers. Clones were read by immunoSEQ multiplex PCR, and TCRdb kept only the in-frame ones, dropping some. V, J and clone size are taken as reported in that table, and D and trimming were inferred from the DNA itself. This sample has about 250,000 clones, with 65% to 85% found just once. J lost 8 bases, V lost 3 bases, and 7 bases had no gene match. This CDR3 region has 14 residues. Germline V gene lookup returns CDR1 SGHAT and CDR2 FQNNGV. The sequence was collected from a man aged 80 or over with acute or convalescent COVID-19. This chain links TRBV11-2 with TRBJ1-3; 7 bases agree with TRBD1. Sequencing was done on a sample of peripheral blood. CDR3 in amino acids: CASSLTGSMDTIYF. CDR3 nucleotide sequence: TGTGCCAGCAGCTTGACAGGGTCTATGGACACCATATATTTT.